A single sample gave rise to the 2 T cell receptor beta chains below, sequenced in a study of identical twins. MiXCR, applied by TCRdb to the 5' RACE reads, yields one record per CDR3 protein. The sample gives about 520,000 distinct CDR3 sequences, roughly 21% of which show up once; roughly 0.91% is in the top ten. The same data also went into a second study, on T cells expressing NK-cell markers.

The sequencing sample was made of CD4+ T cells sorted from blood. These receptors all come from a woman aged 18-29 years in good health.

This clonotype was counted ten times or more. One end of the junction is discordant with germline, which a read error may explain. The chain recombines TRBV29-1 with TRBJ2-1, with 7 bases aligning to TRBD2. This CDR3 has 9 amino acids. CDR1 is SQVTM, CDR2 ANQGSEA, per germline. In DNA form, the CDR3 reads TGCAGCGCCGGACTAGAAGGCGTCTTC. Translation: CSAGLEGVF.

The chain employs TRBV5-4 and TRBJ2-7; D perhaps matches TRBD2 (5 bases). Germline lookup yields CDR1 SGHNT and CDR2 YYREEE (reference sequence). The CDR3 covers 14 residues. Trimming shortened V by 6 bases and J by 6 bases, and 19 bases separated the two germline ends. CDR3: CASTSSGNGGEQYF. The CDR3 nucleotides are TGTGCCAGCACCAGCTCGGGGAATGGAGGCGAGCAGTACTTC.